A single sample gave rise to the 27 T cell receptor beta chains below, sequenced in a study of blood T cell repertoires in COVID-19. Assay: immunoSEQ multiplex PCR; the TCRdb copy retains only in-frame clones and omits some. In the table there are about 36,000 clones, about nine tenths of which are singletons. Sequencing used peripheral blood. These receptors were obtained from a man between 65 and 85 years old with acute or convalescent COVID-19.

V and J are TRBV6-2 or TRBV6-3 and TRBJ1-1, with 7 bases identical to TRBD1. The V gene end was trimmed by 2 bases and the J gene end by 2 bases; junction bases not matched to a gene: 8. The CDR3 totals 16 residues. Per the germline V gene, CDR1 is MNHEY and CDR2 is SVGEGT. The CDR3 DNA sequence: TGTGCCAGCAGTTACGGGAAGGGGGCGGTTAACACTGAAGCTTTCTTT. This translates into CASSYGKGAVNTEAFF.

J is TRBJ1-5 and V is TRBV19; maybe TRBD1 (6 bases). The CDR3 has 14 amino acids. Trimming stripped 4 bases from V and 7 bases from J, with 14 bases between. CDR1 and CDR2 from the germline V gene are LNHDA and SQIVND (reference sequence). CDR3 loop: CASSKGESRQPQHF. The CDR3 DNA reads TGTGCCAGTAGTAAGGGGGAATCAAGGCAGCCCCAGCATTTT.

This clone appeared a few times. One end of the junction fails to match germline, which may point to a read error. The CDR3 is CASGSRDTEAFF. For the CDR3, the DNA is TGTGCTAGTGGTTCTAGGGACACCGAAGCTTTCTTT. The chain joins TRBV12-5 to TRBJ1-1; a weak D match, TRBD1 (6 bases). CDR1 is LGHNT, CDR2 FRNRAP, per germline. The CDR3 totals 12 residues. The variable domain in full, with the rest retrieved from reference TRBV12-5 and TRBJ1-1, is DARVTQTPRHKVTEMGQEVTMRCQPILGHNTVFWYRQTMMQGLELLAYFRNRAPLDDSGMPKDRFSAEMPDATLATLKIQPSEPRDSAVYFCASGSRDTEAFFGQGTRLTVV.

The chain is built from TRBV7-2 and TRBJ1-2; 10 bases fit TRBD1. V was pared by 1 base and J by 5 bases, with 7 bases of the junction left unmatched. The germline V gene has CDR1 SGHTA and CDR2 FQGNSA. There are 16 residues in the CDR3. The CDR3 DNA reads TGTGCCAGCAGCTTAGTCGGGACAGGGGTTGGGTATGGCTACACCTTC. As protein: CASSLVGTGVGYGYTF. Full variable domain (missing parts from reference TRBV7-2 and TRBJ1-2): GAGVSQSPSNKVTEKGKDVELRCDPISGHTALYWYRQSLGQGLEFLIYFQGNSAPDKSGLPSDRFSAERTGGSVSTLTIQRTQQEDSAVYLCASSLVGTGVGYGYTFGSGTRLTVV.

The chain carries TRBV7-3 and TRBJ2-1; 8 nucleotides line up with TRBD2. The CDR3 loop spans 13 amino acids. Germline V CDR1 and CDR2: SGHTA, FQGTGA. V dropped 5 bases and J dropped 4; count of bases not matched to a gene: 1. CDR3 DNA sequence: TGTGCCAGCAGCCGGGGGGGATACAATGAGCAGTTCTTC. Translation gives CASSRGGYNEQFF.

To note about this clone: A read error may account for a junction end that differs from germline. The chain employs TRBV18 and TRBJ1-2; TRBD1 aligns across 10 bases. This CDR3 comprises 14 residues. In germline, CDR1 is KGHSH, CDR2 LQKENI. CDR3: CASSPGTGEVRFSF. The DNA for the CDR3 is TGTGCCAGCTCACCAGGGACAGGGGAGGTTCGATTTTCTTTC.

The CDR3 DNA reads as TGTGCCAGCAGCTCGGGCGGGGCAGAGACCCAGTACTTC. This encodes CASSSGGAETQYF. The gene calls are TRBV7-3 and TRBJ2-5, with D perhaps TRBD2 (6 bases). V was trimmed by 4 bases and J by 4 bases, leaving 10 bases between them. The CDR3 extends over 13 amino acids. Germline CDR1 reads SGHTA; CDR2 reads FQGTGA.

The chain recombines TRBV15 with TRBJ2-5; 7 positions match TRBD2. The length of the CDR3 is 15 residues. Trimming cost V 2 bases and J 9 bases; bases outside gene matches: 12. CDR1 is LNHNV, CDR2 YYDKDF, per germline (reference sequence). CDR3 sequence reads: CATSRPSGTGGAQYF. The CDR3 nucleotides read TGTGCCACCAGCAGACCCTCCGGGACTGGGGGGGCCCAGTACTTC.

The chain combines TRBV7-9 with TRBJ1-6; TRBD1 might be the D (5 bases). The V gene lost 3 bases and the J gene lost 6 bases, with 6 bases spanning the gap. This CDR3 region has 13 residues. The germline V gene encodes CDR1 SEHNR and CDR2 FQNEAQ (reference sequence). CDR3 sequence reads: CASSLGGNSPLHF. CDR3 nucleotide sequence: TGTGCCAGCAGCTTGGGGGGTAATTCACCCCTCCACTTT.

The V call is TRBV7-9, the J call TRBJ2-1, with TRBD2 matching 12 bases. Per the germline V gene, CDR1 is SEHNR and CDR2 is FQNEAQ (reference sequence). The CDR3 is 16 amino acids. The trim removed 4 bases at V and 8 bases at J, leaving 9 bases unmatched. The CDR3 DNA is TGTGCCAGCAGCTCCGGACTAGCGGGAAGTCGCGATGAGCAGTTCTTC. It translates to CASSSGLAGSRDEQFF.

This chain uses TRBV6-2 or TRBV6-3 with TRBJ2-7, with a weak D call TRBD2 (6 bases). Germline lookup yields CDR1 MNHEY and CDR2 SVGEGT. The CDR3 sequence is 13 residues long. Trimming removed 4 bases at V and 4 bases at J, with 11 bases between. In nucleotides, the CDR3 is TGTGCCAGCAGTTTTGCGGGGCGATACGAGCAGTACTTC. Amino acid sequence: CASSFAGRYEQYF.

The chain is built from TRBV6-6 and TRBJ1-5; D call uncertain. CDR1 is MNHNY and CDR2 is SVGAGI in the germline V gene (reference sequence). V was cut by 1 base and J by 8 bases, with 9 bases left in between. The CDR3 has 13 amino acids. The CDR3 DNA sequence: TGTGCCAGCAGTTACTTCGCTGGAGAGCCCCAGCATTTT. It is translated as CASSYFAGEPQHF.

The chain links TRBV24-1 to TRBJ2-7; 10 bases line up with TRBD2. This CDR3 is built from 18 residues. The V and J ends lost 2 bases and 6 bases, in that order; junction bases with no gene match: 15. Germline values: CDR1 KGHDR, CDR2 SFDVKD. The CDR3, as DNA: TGTGCCACCAGTGATTCAGCGGCTAGCGGGAGTTCCCCTCTCGAGCAGTACTTC. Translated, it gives CATSDSAASGSSPLEQYF.

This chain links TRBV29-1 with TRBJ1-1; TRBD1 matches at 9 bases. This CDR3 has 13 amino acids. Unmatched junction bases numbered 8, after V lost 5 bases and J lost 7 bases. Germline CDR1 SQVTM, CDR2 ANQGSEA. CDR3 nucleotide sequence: TGCAGCGTTACCCATGGGACAGGGCATGAAGCTTTCTTT. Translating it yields CSVTHGTGHEAFF. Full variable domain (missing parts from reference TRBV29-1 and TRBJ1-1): SAVISQKPSRDICQRGTSLTIQCQVDSQVTMMFWYRQQPGQSLTLIATANQGSEATYESGFVIDKFPISRPNLTFSTLTVSNMSPEDSSIYLCSVTHGTGHEAFFGQGTRLTVV.

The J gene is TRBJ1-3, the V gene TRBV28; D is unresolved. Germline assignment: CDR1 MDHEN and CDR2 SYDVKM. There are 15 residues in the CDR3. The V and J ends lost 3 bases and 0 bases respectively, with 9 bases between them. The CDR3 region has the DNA TGTGCCAGCAGTTTTCAGGATACCTCTGGAAACACCATATATTTT. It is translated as CASSFQDTSGNTIYF.

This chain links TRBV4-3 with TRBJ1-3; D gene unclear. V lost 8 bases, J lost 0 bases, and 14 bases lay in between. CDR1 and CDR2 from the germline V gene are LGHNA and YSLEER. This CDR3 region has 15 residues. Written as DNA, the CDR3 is TGCGCCAGCCGTACCGGGGTCAACTCTGGAAACACCATATATTTT. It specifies CASRTGVNSGNTIYF.

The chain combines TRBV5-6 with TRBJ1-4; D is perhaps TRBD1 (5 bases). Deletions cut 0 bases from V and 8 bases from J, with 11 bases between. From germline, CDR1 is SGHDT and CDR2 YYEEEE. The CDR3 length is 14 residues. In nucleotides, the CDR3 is TGTGCCAGCAGCTTGGGATGGGGCGGCGAAAAACTGTTTTTT. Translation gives CASSLGWGGEKLFF. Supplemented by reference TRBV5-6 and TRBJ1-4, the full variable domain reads DAGVTQSPTHLIKTRGQQVTLRCSPKSGHDTVSWYQQALGQGPQFIFQYYEEEERQRGNFPDRFSGHQFPNYSSELNVNALLLGDSALYLCASSLGWGGEKLFFGSGTQLSVL.

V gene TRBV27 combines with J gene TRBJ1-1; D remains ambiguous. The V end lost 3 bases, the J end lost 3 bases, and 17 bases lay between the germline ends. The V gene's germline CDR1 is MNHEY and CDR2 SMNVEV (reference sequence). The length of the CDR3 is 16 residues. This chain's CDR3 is CASSFVYGSLDTEAFF. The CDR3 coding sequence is TGTGCCAGCAGTTTTGTGTACGGGTCTCTCGACACTGAAGCTTTCTTT.

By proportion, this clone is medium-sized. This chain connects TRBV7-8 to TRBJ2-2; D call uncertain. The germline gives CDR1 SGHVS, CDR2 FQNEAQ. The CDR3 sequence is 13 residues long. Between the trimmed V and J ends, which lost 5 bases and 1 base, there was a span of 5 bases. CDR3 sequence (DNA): TGTGCCAGCAGCAACTTGAACACCGGGGAGCTGTTTTTT. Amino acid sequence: CASSNLNTGELFF.

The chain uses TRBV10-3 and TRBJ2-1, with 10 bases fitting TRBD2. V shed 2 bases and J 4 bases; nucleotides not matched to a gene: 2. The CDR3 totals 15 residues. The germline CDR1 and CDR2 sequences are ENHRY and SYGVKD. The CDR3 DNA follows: TGTGCCATCAGTGAGGGGACTAGCGATTACAATGAGCAGTTCTTC. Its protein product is CAISEGTSDYNEQFF.

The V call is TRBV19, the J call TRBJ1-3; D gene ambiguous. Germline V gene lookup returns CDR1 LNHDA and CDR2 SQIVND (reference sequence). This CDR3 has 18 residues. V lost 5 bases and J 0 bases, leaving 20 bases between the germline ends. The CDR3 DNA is TGTGCCAGTAGTGATCGGTCATCTCCCCTTAGCTCTGGAAACACCATATATTTT. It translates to CASSDRSSPLSSGNTIYF. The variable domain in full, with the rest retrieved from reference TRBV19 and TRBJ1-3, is DGGITQSPKYLFRKEGQNVTLSCEQNLNHDAMYWYRQDPGQGLRLIYYSQIVNDFQKGDIAEGYSVSREKKESFPLTVTSAQKNPTAFYLCASSDRSSPLSSGNTIYFGEGSWLTVV.

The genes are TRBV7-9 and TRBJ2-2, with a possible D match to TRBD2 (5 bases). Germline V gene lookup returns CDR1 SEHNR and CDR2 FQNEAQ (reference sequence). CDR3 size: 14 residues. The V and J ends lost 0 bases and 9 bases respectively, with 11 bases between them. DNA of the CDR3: TGTGCCAGCAGCTTAGCGGGAGAGGTCAGGGAGCTGTTTTTT. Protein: CASSLAGEVRELFF.

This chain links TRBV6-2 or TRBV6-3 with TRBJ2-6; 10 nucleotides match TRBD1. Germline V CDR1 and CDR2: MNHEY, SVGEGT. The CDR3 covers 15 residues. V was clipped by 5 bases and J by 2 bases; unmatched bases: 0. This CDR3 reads CASSDRGPGANVLTF. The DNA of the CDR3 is TGTGCCAGCAGTGACAGGGGGCCTGGGGCCAACGTCCTGACTTTC.

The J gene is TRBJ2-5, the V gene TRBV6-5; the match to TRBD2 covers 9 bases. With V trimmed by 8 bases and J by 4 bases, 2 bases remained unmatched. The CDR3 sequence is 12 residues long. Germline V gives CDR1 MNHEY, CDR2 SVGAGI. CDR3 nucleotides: TGTGCCAGCGCGGGGGGGGGAGAGACCCAGTACTTC. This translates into CASAGGGETQYF.

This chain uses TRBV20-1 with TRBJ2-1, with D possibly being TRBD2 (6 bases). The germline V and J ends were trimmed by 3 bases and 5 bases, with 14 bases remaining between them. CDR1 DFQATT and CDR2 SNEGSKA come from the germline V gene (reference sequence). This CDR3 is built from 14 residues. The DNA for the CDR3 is TGCAGTGCTAGTCGGGGGAGCAGGCACAATGAGCAGTTCTTC. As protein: CSASRGSRHNEQFF.

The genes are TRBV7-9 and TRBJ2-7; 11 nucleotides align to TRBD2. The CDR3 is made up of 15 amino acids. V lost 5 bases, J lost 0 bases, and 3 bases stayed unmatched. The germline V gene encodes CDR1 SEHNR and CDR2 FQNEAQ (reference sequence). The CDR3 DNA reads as TGTGCCAGCAGCCTGACTAGCGGGATCTCCTACGAGCAGTACTTC. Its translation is CASSLTSGISYEQYF. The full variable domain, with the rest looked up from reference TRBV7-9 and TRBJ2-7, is DTGVSQNPRHKITKRGQNVTFRCDPISEHNRLYWYRQTLGQGPEFLTYFQNEAQLEKSRLLSDRFSAERPKGSFSTLEIQRTEQGDSAMYLCASSLTSGISYEQYFGPGTRLTVT.

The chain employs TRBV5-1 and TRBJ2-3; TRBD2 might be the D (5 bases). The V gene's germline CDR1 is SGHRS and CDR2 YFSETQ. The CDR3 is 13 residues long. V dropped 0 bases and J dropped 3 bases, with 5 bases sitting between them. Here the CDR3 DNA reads TGCGCCAGCAGCTTGGCGGGAACAGATACGCAGTATTTT. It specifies CASSLAGTDTQYF.